These 22 T cell receptor beta chains share one sample of origin, sequenced in a study of blood T cells in healthy people across ages. Sample-barcoded 5' priming and a J-beta primer mix drove a second PCR of roughly 7 to 11 cycles. TCRdb fed the 5' RACE reads into MiXCR, producing one record per CDR3 protein. Of 540,000 or so distinct CDR3 sequences listed, 25% to 30% are singletons. The specimen sequenced was blood. All receptors come from a woman in her seventies in good health.

CDR3 residues: CASSYQGVLGEQYF. The CDR3 nucleotides read TGTGCCAGCAGTTACCAGGGGGTACTTGGGGAGCAGTACTTC. The chain employs TRBV6-5 and TRBJ2-5; the match to TRBD1 covers 7 bases. The V gene's germline CDR1 is MNHEY and CDR2 SVGAGI. V was clipped by 2 bases and J by 11 bases; unmatched bases: 11. There are 14 residues in the CDR3.

This clonotype was seen a handful of times. The V call is TRBV12-3 or TRBV12-4, the J call TRBJ2-7, with D possibly TRBD1 on 6 matching bases. This CDR3 spans 11 amino acids. V was cut by 6 bases and J by 6 bases, with 9 bases left in between. The CDR3 bases are TGTGCCAGCAGCCGAGGGGGCGAGCAGTACTTC. Translating gives CASSRGGEQYF.

The chain links TRBV9 to TRBJ2-5; tentatively, D is TRBD1 or TRBD2 (5 bases each). The V gene lost 3 bases and the J gene lost 4 bases, with 16 bases spanning the gap. Germline values: CDR1 SGDLS, CDR2 YYNGEE. The CDR3 extends over 15 amino acids. The CDR3 DNA follows: TGTGCCAGCAGCGCTAGAGGGACGGTTGGAGAGACCCAGTACTTC. This encodes CASSARGTVGETQYF.

As DNA, the CDR3 is TGCAGCGTCTACAGGGATGAGACCCAGTACTTC. Protein: CSVYRDETQYF. The chain links TRBV29-1 to TRBJ2-5; D is perhaps TRBD1 (6 bases). V dropped 6 bases and J dropped 5 bases, with 10 bases sitting between them. This CDR3 is built from 11 residues. Per germline, CDR1 SQVTM and CDR2 ANQGSEA.

The V call is TRBV4-1, the J call TRBJ2-1, with D possibly being TRBD1 (6 bases). This CDR3 contains 16 residues. Trimming took 3 bases from V and 0 from J, leaving 12 bases between them. Germline V gives CDR1 MGHRA, CDR2 YSYEKL. CDR3 nucleotide sequence: TGCGCCAGCAGCCACCCCGACAGGAGCTCCTACAATGAGCAGTTCTTC. Its protein is CASSHPDRSSYNEQFF.

This clonotype appeared a few times. This chain joins TRBV6-1 and TRBJ2-1; the match to TRBD1 covers 8 bases. The J call is in doubt because the DNA end fits TRBJ2-5 better. Germline CDR1 MNHNS, CDR2 SASEGT. The CDR3 loop spans 14 amino acids. CDR3 region: CASRGLQGGETQYF. The CDR3 DNA reads as TGTGCCAGCCGAGGCCTACAGGGGGGAGAGACCCAGTACTTC.

The table lists this clonotype with a few counts. The chain joins TRBV29-1 to TRBJ2-1; 7 nucleotides agree with TRBD2. CDR1 SQVTM and CDR2 ANQGSEA come from the germline V gene. The CDR3 consists of 13 residues. V lost 2 bases, J lost 5 bases, and 3 bases stayed unmatched. CDR3 sequence: CSVERGVDNEQFF. Here the CDR3 DNA reads TGCAGCGTTGAACGGGGGGTTGACAATGAGCAGTTCTTC.

The V and J genes are TRBV5-1 and TRBJ2-6, with D uncertain. The CDR3 contains 16 residues. Looked up from germline, CDR1 is SGHRS and CDR2 is YFSETQ. The ends were cut back, 6 bases at V and 0 bases at J, with 13 bases in the middle. The DNA for the CDR3 is TGCGCCAGCAAGTTCAGTTGGGTCTCTGGGGCCAACGTCCTGACTTTC. Its protein is CASKFSWVSGANVLTF. Drawing the rest from reference TRBV5-1 and TRBJ2-6, the complete variable domain is KAGVTQTPRYLIKTRGQQVTLSCSPISGHRSVSWYQQTPGQGLQFLFEYFSETQRNKGNFPGRFSGRQFSNSRSEMNVSTLELGDSALYLCASKFSWVSGANVLTFGAGSRLTVL.

This clonotype was detected a few times. This chain uses TRBV7-8 with TRBJ2-5; tentative D call: TRBD2 (5 bases). CDR3 size: 15 residues. V gave up 0 bases and J gave up 3 bases, with 11 bases separating them. Looked up from germline, CDR1 is SGHVS and CDR2 is FQNEAQ. In DNA, the CDR3 is TGTGCCAGCAGCTTAGCCCAGCGACTAAAAGAGACCCAGTACTTC. It codes for CASSLAQRLKETQYF.

This clonotype was observed a few times. The V and J genes are TRBV20-1 and TRBJ2-6, with D possibly matching TRBD2 (6 bases). Germline V gene sequence: CDR1 DFQATT, CDR2 SNEGSKA (reference sequence). The CDR3 sequence is 13 residues long. CDR3 region: CGIYAGGANVLTF. CDR3 sequence (DNA): TGCGGGATTTATGCGGGGGGGGCCAACGTCCTGACTTTC.

J is TRBJ2-3 and V is TRBV27, with 7 bases lining up with TRBD1. The ends lost 6 bases at V and 7 bases at J; junction bases unmatched: 10. The V gene's germline CDR1 is MNHEY and CDR2 SMNVEV (reference sequence). This CDR3 is built from 14 residues. For the CDR3, the DNA is TGTGCCAGCAGCCCCGGGACAGACACCCATACGCAGTATTTT. Protein sequence: CASSPGTDTHTQYF.

This clonotype appeared a single time. The V gene is TRBV20-1, the J gene TRBJ2-7; TRBD1 matches 8 bases. This CDR3 comprises 15 residues. With 1 base clipped from V and 0 bases from J, the junction kept 5 bases outside the gene matches. Germline assignment: CDR1 DFQATT and CDR2 SNEGSKA (reference sequence). Written as DNA, the CDR3 is TGCAGTGCTAGAGCCGGACAGGGACCCTCCTACGAGCAGTACTTC. Amino acids: CSARAGQGPSYEQYF.

The J gene is TRBJ2-5, the V gene TRBV6-2 or TRBV6-3, with 9 bases identical to TRBD1. Near its end, the DNA agrees better with TRBJ2-1, so the J call may be wrong. Germline V gene data show CDR1 as MNHEY and CDR2 as SVGEGT. The CDR3 covers 15 residues. CDR3 bases: TGTGCCAGCAGTTACGAGGACAGGGGCGGGGATGAGCAGTTCTTC. It is translated as CASSYEDRGGDEQFF.

J is TRBJ2-6 and V is TRBV6-2 or TRBV6-3; TRBD1 matches 8 bases. J gave up 2 bases and V 6 bases, and 12 bases lay outside the gene matches. Germline CDR1 and CDR2: MNHEY and SVGEGT. This CDR3 has 18 amino acids. The CDR3 is CASSDFGQGAAGANVLTF. The CDR3 DNA reads TGTGCCAGCAGCGACTTTGGACAGGGAGCTGCTGGGGCCAACGTCCTGACTTTC.

This clonotype was counted a few times. The rearrangement joins TRBV20-1 to TRBJ1-3, with D hard to call. Per the germline V gene, CDR1 is DFQATT and CDR2 is SNEGSKA (reference sequence). CDR3 size: 14 residues. Trimming removed 0 bases from V and 0 bases from J, with 6 bases in between. CDR3 nucleotide sequence: TGCAGTGCTAGAGATGGCCACTCTGGAAACACCATATATTTT. Its translation is CSARDGHSGNTIYF.

The rearrangement joins TRBV7-2 to TRBJ2-5, with D unclear. Germline loops: CDR1 SGHTA, CDR2 FQGNSA. This CDR3 contains 13 residues. The ends were cut back, 3 bases at V and 2 bases at J, with 7 bases in the middle. CDR3 nucleotides: TGTGCCAGCAGCTTTATGCTGCAAGAGACCCAGTACTTC. Translation gives CASSFMLQETQYF.

This clonotype was seen only a few times. V usage is TRBV28 and J usage is TRBJ2-1, with TRBD2 matching over 7 bases. The germline V gene has CDR1 MDHEN and CDR2 SYDVKM. After removal of 5 bases from V and 3 bases from J, the junction contained 10 bases not matched to a gene. This CDR3 region has 16 residues. The CDR3 reads CASSPLVASGYNEQFF. The CDR3 DNA sequence: TGTGCCAGCAGTCCACTAGTGGCTAGCGGCTACAATGAGCAGTTCTTC.

The CDR3 DNA sequence: TGTGCCAGCAGCTTAGCCCCGATAGGGGGACAGCAATATGGCTACACCTTC. Translation gives CASSLAPIGGQQYGYTF. The chain is built from TRBV7-9 and TRBJ1-2; 7 bases fit TRBD1. V lost 0 bases, J lost 5 bases, and 12 bases stayed unmatched. Germline CDR1 and CDR2: SEHNR and FQNEAQ (reference sequence). The CDR3 length is 17 residues. Supplemented by reference TRBV7-9 and TRBJ1-2, the full variable domain reads DTGVSQNPRHKITKRGQNVTFRCDPISEHNRLYWYRQTLGQGPEFLTYFQNEAQLEKSRLLSDRFSAERPKGSFSTLEIQRTEQGDSAMYLCASSLAPIGGQQYGYTFGSGTRLTVV.

The chain links TRBV7-6 to TRBJ2-5; D not resolved. The germline V gene has CDR1 SGHVS and CDR2 FNYEAQ. The CDR3 has 13 amino acids. Trimming took off 5 bases at V and 0 bases at J, with 7 bases between the two ends. The CDR3 region is CASSVTYQETQYF. The DNA for the CDR3 is TGTGCCAGCAGCGTCACGTACCAAGAGACCCAGTACTTC.

This sequence joins TRBV7-9 and TRBJ1-2, with TRBD1 matching 7 bases. Germline V lookup: CDR1 SEHNR, CDR2 FQNEAQ (reference sequence). The CDR3 totals 15 residues. V shed 4 bases and J 0 bases; nucleotides not matched to a gene: 5. This CDR3 reads CASSYRQGANYGYTF. The CDR3 nucleotides are TGTGCCAGCAGCTACCGACAGGGAGCTAACTATGGCTACACCTTC.

CDR3 amino acids: CASSLVTGQQFF. Here the CDR3 DNA reads TGTGCCAGCAGCTTAGTTACAGGCCAGCAGTTCTTC. The rearrangement joins TRBV7-9 to TRBJ2-1; possible D gene TRBD1, 5 bases. With 1 base removed from V and 11 bases from J, the gap between germline ends came to 9 bases. The CDR3 is made up of 12 amino acids. Germline CDR1 and CDR2: SEHNR and FQNEAQ (reference sequence).

This clonotype was observed a handful of times. The rearrangement joins TRBV20-1 to TRBJ2-5; unclear D gene. The germline V gene has CDR1 DFQATT and CDR2 SNEGSKA (reference sequence). This CDR3 spans 12 amino acids. V lost 6 bases to trimming and J lost 5 bases, with 13 bases between them. CDR3 amino acids: CSAGSGGETQYF. The CDR3 region has the DNA TGCAGTGCGGGCTCGGGCGGCGAGACCCAGTACTTC.